This T cell receptor beta chain was captured in a study of T-cell memory formation after mild COVID-19. The CDR3 extends over 15 amino acids. The trim removed 1 base at V and 9 bases at J, leaving 9 bases unmatched. CDR1 and CDR2 (germline): LGHDT, YNNKEL (reference sequence). TCRdb ran MiXCR on the 5' RACE reads and lists one entry per CDR3 protein. In the table there are roughly 190,000 distinct CDR3 sequences, around 26% of which are singletons. This TCR was recovered from an adult woman who had mild COVID-19 (a few samples of this study predate the infection). Cell type and time point are not known. Material for sequencing was PBMCs or a T cell subset sorted from them (not recorded which). The J gene is TRBJ2-1, the V gene TRBV3-1, with 7 bases lining up with TRBD2. CDR3 loop: CASSQGVSSGGEQFF. The DNA for the CDR3 is TGTGCCAGCAGCCAAGGTGTCAGCTCGGGAGGTGAGCAGTTCTTC.